These 31 T cell receptor beta chains originate from one sample sequenced in a study of T cell clones after liver transplantation. This table comes from immunoSEQ multiplex PCR, and its TCRdb copy is limited to in-frame clones, with some not included. The table records 55,000 to 80,000 clones, about 88% of them present only once. The sequencing here drew on CD4+ T cells from blood, taken before liver transplant. Receptor source: a human donor who received a liver transplant.

V gene TRBV29-1 combines with J gene TRBJ2-7, with D maybe TRBD1 (6 bases). CDR1 is SQVTM, CDR2 ANQGSEA, per germline. This CDR3 has 12 amino acids. Trimming stripped 6 bases from V and 2 bases from J, with 11 bases between. CDR3 sequence reads: CSVETGTYEQYF. CDR3 in DNA: TGCAGCGTGGAGACAGGTACCTACGAGCAGTACTTC.

The chain carries TRBV7-2 and TRBJ2-3; unclear D gene. The CDR3 sequence is 13 residues long. V lost 1 base and J 3 bases, leaving 5 bases between the germline ends. Germline V gives CDR1 SGHTA, CDR2 FQGNSA. The CDR3 nucleotides read TGTGCCAGCAGCTTAGTACGAACAGATACGCAGTATTTT. Residues: CASSLVRTDTQYF.

This clone was seen a few times. This chain uses TRBV19 with TRBJ1-4, with 9 bases lining up with TRBD1. This CDR3 is built from 17 residues. With 3 bases clipped from V and 5 bases from J, the junction kept 10 bases outside the gene matches. Per the germline V gene, CDR1 is LNHDA and CDR2 is SQIVND (reference sequence). The DNA for the CDR3 is TGTGCCAGTAGTATCCCGGTCACCGGGACAGGGAATGAAAAACTGTTTTTT. Its protein is CASSIPVTGTGNEKLFF.

The chain has TRBV5-6 and TRBJ2-5, with a tentative D call TRBD1 (7 bases). Trimming left V 4 bases short and J 5 bases short, with 15 bases between. Germline V gene data show CDR1 as SGHDT and CDR2 as YYEEEE. The CDR3 covers 14 residues. The CDR3 nucleotides are TGTGCCAGCAGCGGAGGGACAGTATTGGAGACCCAGTACTTC. It yields the protein CASSGGTVLETQYF.

V usage is TRBV2 and J usage is TRBJ2-1, with 10 bases identical to TRBD2. V lost 4 bases, J lost 4 bases, and 4 bases stayed unmatched. The CDR3 is 15 amino acids. The germline gives CDR1 SNHLY, CDR2 FYNNEI. Here the CDR3 DNA reads TGTGCCAGCAGTGCCCTAGCGGGGGAATACAATGAGCAGTTCTTC. Amino acid sequence: CASSALAGEYNEQFF.

The gene calls are TRBV11-3 and TRBJ1-4; D is unresolved. The CDR3 consists of 13 residues. The V end was cut by 1 base, the J end by 5 bases, with 5 bases between. Germline CDR1 is SGHNT and CDR2 is YENEEA. The CDR3 region is CASSLVENEKLFF. The CDR3 DNA follows: TGTGCCAGCAGCTTAGTGGAAAATGAAAAACTGTTTTTT. Drawing the rest from reference TRBV11-3 and TRBJ1-4, the complete variable domain is EAGVVQSPRYKIIEKKQPVAFWCNPISGHNTLYWYLQNLGQGPELLIRYENEEAVDDSQLPKDRFSAERLKGVDSTLKIQPAELGDSAVYLCASSLVENEKLFFGSGTQLSVL.

This clone was seen only a few times. The rearrangement links TRBV27 to TRBJ2-7; TRBD1 aligns across 9 bases. V shed 5 bases, J shed 4 bases, and the junction held 12 bases outside the gene matches. The germline V gene has CDR1 MNHEY and CDR2 SMNVEV (reference sequence). The CDR3 has 16 residues. In nucleotides, the CDR3 is TGTGCCAGCAGTCCCAGGGGGACAGGGCCAGTATACGAGCAGTACTTC. Protein: CASSPRGTGPVYEQYF.

This sequence joins TRBV29-1 and TRBJ2-7; 7 nucleotides match TRBD2. The trim removed 6 bases at V and 2 bases at J, leaving 4 bases unmatched. CDR3 length equals 12 residues. Germline CDR1 is SQVTM and CDR2 is ANQGSEA. In DNA, the CDR3 is TGCAGCGTAGGGACTAATACCTACGAGCAGTACTTC. Translation: CSVGTNTYEQYF.

V gene TRBV4-2 combines with J gene TRBJ2-5, with 10 bases identical to TRBD2. Germline V gives CDR1 LGHNA, CDR2 YNFKEQ. There are 17 residues in the CDR3. Trimming took 3 bases from V and 5 from J; bases not matched to a gene: 12. In DNA, the CDR3 is TGTGCCAGCAGCCAGGCTGGGACTAGCGATTTAGTGGAGACCCAGTACTTC. Its protein is CASSQAGTSDLVETQYF.

The chain joins TRBV5-6 to TRBJ1-1, with 9 bases aligning to TRBD1. V trimming: 4 bases; J trimming: 1 base; junction bases outside the gene matches: 5. The CDR3 is made up of 15 amino acids. The V gene's germline CDR1 is SGHDT and CDR2 YYEEEE. This CDR3 is CASSGTTGGNTEAFF. The CDR3 nucleotides are TGTGCCAGCAGCGGTACGACAGGGGGGAACACTGAAGCTTTCTTT.

This clone has a single count. The chain links TRBV5-4 to TRBJ2-2, with 8 bases matching TRBD2. The V gene end was trimmed by 4 bases and the J gene end by 5 bases; junction bases not matched to a gene: 7. The CDR3 runs to 15 residues. Germline V lookup: CDR1 SGHNT, CDR2 YYREEE (reference sequence). CDR3 nucleotides: TGTGCCAGCAGCCCGGGACTAGTTGGAACCGGGGAGCTGTTTTTT. This translates into CASSPGLVGTGELFF.

This chain links TRBV19 with TRBJ1-5, with D possibly being TRBD1 (5 bases). CDR3 length equals 16 residues. Germline CDR1 LNHDA, CDR2 SQIVND (reference sequence). V was cut by 3 bases and J by 2 bases, with 14 bases left in between. The CDR3 coding sequence is TGTGCCAGTAGTATTATTACGAGGGGTGGCAATCAGCCCCAGCATTTT. Translation: CASSIITRGGNQPQHF.

This rearrangement joins TRBV28 to TRBJ2-7, with D possibly TRBD2 on 7 matching bases. The germline CDR1 and CDR2 sequences are MDHEN and SYDVKM. V was clipped by 10 bases and J by 6 bases, with 19 bases between them. The CDR3 consists of 13 residues. As DNA, the CDR3 is TGTGCCACCGCTGGAACGGGGGGCGTCGAGCAGTACTTC. Protein sequence: CATAGTGGVEQYF.

This clone was observed a single time. This sequence joins TRBV7-2 and TRBJ2-6, with D possibly TRBD2 on 6 matching bases. CDR1 SGHTA and CDR2 FQGNSA come from the germline V gene. V lost 3 bases to trimming and J lost 0 bases, with 12 bases between them. The CDR3 runs 17 residues. The CDR3 nucleotides read TGTGCCAGCAGCTTTGGGACTCAACTCTCTGGGGCCAACGTCCTGACTTTC. Amino acid sequence: CASSFGTQLSGANVLTF.

V is TRBV11-1 and J is TRBJ1-1; the match to TRBD1 covers 10 bases. Trimming took 5 bases from V and 6 from J; bases not matched to a gene: 6. The CDR3 totals 14 residues. Looked up from germline, CDR1 is SGHAT and CDR2 is FQDESV (reference sequence). The CDR3 here is CASSRGQGSAEAFF. The CDR3 DNA reads as TGTGCCAGCAGCCGGGGACAGGGGAGTGCTGAAGCTTTCTTT.

The chain couples TRBV7-9 to TRBJ2-1, with D unresolved. V lost 1 base to trimming and J lost 8 bases, with 6 bases between them. The CDR3 runs 12 residues. Germline CDR1 reads SEHNR; CDR2 reads FQNEAQ (reference sequence). DNA for the CDR3: TGTGCCAGCAGCTTAGACACAGATGAGCAGTTCTTC. Translation: CASSLDTDEQFF.

The rearrangement uses TRBV5-4 and TRBJ1-1, with D perhaps matching TRBD1 (5 bases). V lost 4 bases, J lost 11 bases, and 15 bases lay in between. CDR1 SGHNT and CDR2 YYREEE come from the germline V gene (reference sequence). The CDR3 sequence is 12 residues long. In nucleotides, the CDR3 is TGTGCCAGCAGCCCCGACAGTACGGTGGCTTTCTTT. The encoded protein is CASSPDSTVAFF.

This chain links TRBV21-1 with TRBJ2-5. TRBV21-1 is classified as a pseudogene. The CDR3 sequence is 17 residues long. For the CDR3, the DNA is TGTGCCAGCAGCAAAGTGCGATCTATACAGAGGCAAGAGACCCAGTACTTC. Amino acids: CASSKVRSIQRQETQYF.

The CDR3 reads CASSITSGAYEQYF. DNA of the CDR3: TGTGCCAGTAGTATCACTAGCGGGGCCTACGAGCAGTACTTC. V usage is TRBV19 and J usage is TRBJ2-7; TRBD2 matches 10 bases. This CDR3 region has 14 residues. CDR1 and CDR2 (germline): LNHDA, SQIVND (reference sequence). Unmatched junction bases numbered 1, after V lost 3 bases and J lost 2 bases. The whole variable domain, remainder taken from reference TRBV19 and TRBJ2-7, is DGGITQSPKYLFRKEGQNVTLSCEQNLNHDAMYWYRQDPGQGLRLIYYSQIVNDFQKGDIAEGYSVSREKKESFPLTVTSAQKNPTAFYLCASSITSGAYEQYFGPGTRLTVT.

The chain is built from TRBV18 and TRBJ2-3; maybe TRBD1 (6 bases). CDR1 and CDR2 from the germline V gene are KGHSH and LQKENI. This CDR3 region has 15 residues. V gave up 3 bases and J gave up 0 bases, with 10 bases separating them. In DNA form, the CDR3 reads TGTGCCAGCTCACCGACAGGTTCTAGCACAGATACGCAGTATTTT. Translating it yields CASSPTGSSTDTQYF.

The chain carries TRBV9 and TRBJ2-1; no clear D gene. Germline CDR1 is SGDLS and CDR2 is YYNGEE. V was shortened by 0 bases and J by 3 bases, with 16 bases between the two germline ends. The CDR3 runs 17 residues. The CDR3 protein is CASSVARGAEDYNEQFF. The CDR3 nucleotides are TGTGCCAGCAGCGTAGCTCGTGGAGCAGAGGACTACAATGAGCAGTTCTTC.

The chain has TRBV6-5 and TRBJ2-7; 7 positions agree with TRBD2. Per germline, CDR1 MNHEY and CDR2 SVGAGI. V dropped 6 bases and J dropped 7; count of bases not matched to a gene: 12. The CDR3 length is 14 residues. CDR3 region: CASSLFAGDLEQYF. For the CDR3, the DNA is TGTGCCAGCAGCCTTTTTGCGGGAGACCTAGAGCAGTACTTC.

The chain is built from TRBV9 and TRBJ2-3, with 11 bases aligning to TRBD2. CDR3 length equals 15 residues. Germline-derived CDR1 and CDR2 are SGDLS and YYNGEE. Trimming cost V 3 bases and J 4 bases; bases outside gene matches: 4. The CDR3 coding sequence is TGTGCCAGCAGCGCTTTAGCGGGAGGGCCAGATACGCAGTATTTT. The encoded protein is CASSALAGGPDTQYF. The full variable domain, completed using reference TRBV9 and TRBJ2-3, is DSGVTQTPKHLITATGQRVTLRCSPRSGDLSVYWYQQSLDQGLQFLIQYYNGEERAKGNILERFSAQQFPDLHSELNLSSLELGDSALYFCASSALAGGPDTQYFGPGTRLTVL.

This sequence joins TRBV6-1 and TRBJ2-1; D is possibly TRBD1 (5 bases). The V end was cut by 4 bases, the J end by 8 bases, with 12 bases between. Germline CDR1 is MNHNS and CDR2 is SASEGT. The CDR3 contains 13 residues. As DNA, the CDR3 is TGTGCCAGCAGTGCCTCCCAGGGTTATGAGCAGTTCTTC. Its protein product is CASSASQGYEQFF.

V gene TRBV27 combines with J gene TRBJ2-6, with 7 positions matching TRBD1. Trimming took 0 bases from V and 4 from J; bases not matched to a gene: 3. CDR3 length: 16 amino acids. Germline CDR1 MNHEY, CDR2 SMNVEV (reference sequence). The CDR3 DNA reads as TGTGCCAGCAGTTTATCGACAGGGATCGGGGCCAACGTCCTGACTTTC. Its protein product is CASSLSTGIGANVLTF. Supplemented by reference TRBV27 and TRBJ2-6, the full variable domain reads EAQVTQNPRYLITVTGKKLTVTCSQNMNHEYMSWYRQDPGLGLRQIYYSMNVEVTDKGDVPEGYKVSRKEKRNFPLILESPSPNQTSLYFCASSLSTGIGANVLTFGAGSRLTVL.

The chain uses TRBV6-1 and TRBJ1-2, with no clear D. In germline, CDR1 is MNHNS, CDR2 SASEGT. The CDR3 contains 13 residues. Trimming cost V 7 bases and J 6 bases, with 15 bases left between them. Written as DNA, the CDR3 is TGTGCCAGCACTATTTTTAAAGAAGATGGCTACACCTTC. Protein: CASTIFKEDGYTF.

The chain links TRBV19 to TRBJ1-4; the D gene is possibly TRBD1 (6 bases). Trimming shortened V by 1 base and J by 7 bases, and 16 bases separated the two germline ends. Germline CDR1 is LNHDA and CDR2 is SQIVND (reference sequence). The CDR3 consists of 16 residues. The CDR3 loop reads CASSIGDRFITEKLFF. CDR3 nucleotides: TGTGCCAGTAGTATAGGCGACAGGTTTATAACTGAAAAACTGTTTTTT.

The chain has TRBV29-1 and TRBJ2-1, with D possibly matching TRBD1 (6 bases). Germline lookup yields CDR1 SQVTM and CDR2 ANQGSEA. The CDR3 is 11 residues long. The CDR3 nucleotides are TGCATGCTCAGGGGCTACAATGAGCAGTTCTTC. Its protein is CMLRGYNEQFF.

The rearrangement links TRBV9 to TRBJ2-1, with TRBD2 matching over 9 bases. Trimming removed 1 base from V and 7 bases from J; junction bases left unmatched: 6. Germline CDR1 SGDLS, CDR2 YYNGEE. The length of the CDR3 is 15 residues. The CDR3 nucleotides are TGTGCCAGCAGCGTATGGCGGGAGGGCCAAAATGAGCAGTTCTTC. Translated: CASSVWREGQNEQFF.

The J gene is TRBJ2-1, the V gene TRBV5-8; 7 nucleotides agree with TRBD2. V gave up 6 bases and J gave up 4 bases; unmatched junction bases: 13. CDR3 length: 16 amino acids. From germline, CDR1 is SGHTS and CDR2 YDEGEE. CDR3 DNA sequence: TGTGCCAGCAATCCCCCCGGCGGGAGAAGGTACAATGAGCAGTTCTTC. It translates to CASNPPGGRRYNEQFF.

J is TRBJ2-7 and V is TRBV25-1, with 7 bases that match TRBD2. CDR3 length: 14 residues. With 1 base clipped from V and 5 bases from J, the junction kept 5 bases outside the gene matches. The germline V gene has CDR1 MGHDK and CDR2 SYGVNS. This CDR3 reads CASSESERGDEQYF. CDR3 DNA: TGTGCCAGCAGTGAATCGGAGCGGGGCGACGAGCAGTACTTC.